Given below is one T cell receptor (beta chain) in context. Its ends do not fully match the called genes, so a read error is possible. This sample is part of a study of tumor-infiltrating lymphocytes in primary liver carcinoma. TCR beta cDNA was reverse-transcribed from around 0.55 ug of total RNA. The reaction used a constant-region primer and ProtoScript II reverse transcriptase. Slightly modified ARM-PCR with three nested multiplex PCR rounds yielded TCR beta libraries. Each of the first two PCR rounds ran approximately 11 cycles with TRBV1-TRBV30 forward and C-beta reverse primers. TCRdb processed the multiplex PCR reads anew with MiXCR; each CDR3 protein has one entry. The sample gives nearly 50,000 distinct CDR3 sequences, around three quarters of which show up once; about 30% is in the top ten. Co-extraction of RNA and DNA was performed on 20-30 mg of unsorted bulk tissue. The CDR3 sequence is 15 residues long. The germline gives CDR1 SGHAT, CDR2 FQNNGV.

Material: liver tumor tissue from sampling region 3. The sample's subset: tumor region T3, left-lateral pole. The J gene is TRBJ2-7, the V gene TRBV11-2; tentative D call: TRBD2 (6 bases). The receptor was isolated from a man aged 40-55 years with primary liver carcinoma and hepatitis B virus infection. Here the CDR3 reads CVSSLGGTLPYEKYF. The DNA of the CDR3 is TGTGTCAGCAGCCTCGGCGGGACTCTTCCCTACGAGAAGTACTTC.